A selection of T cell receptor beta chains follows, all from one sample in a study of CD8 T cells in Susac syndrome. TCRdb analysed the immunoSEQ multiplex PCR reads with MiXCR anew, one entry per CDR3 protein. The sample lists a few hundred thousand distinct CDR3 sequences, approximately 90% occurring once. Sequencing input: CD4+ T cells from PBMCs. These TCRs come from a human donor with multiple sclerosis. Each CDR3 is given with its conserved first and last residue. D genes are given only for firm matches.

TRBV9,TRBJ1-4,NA,CASSVAGGAANEKLFF,TGTGCCAGCAGCGTAGCGGGGGGGGCGGCTAATGAAAAACTGTTTTTT
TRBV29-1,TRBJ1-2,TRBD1,CSTRGQGSGYTF,TGCAGCACCCGGGGACAGGGGTCTGGCTACACCTTC
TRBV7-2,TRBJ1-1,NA,CASSWPLNTEAFF,TGTGCCAGCAGCTGGCCCCTGAACACTGAAGCTTTCTTT
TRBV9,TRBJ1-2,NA,CASRDDRNRANYGYTF,TGTGCCAGCAGAGACGACAGGAACCGAGCTAACTATGGCTACACCTTC
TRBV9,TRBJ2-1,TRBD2,CASSVGSLAGGHEQFF,TGTGCCAGCAGCGTAGGTTCACTAGCGGGAGGCCATGAGCAGTTCTTC
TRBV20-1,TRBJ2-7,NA,CSARVGRGLISYEQYF,TGCAGTGCTAGGGTAGGTCGAGGACTGATCTCCTACGAGCAGTACTTC
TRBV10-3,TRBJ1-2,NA,CAISESGVRGYGYTF,TGTGCCATCAGTGAGTCGGGGGTTCGCGGCTATGGCTACACCTTC
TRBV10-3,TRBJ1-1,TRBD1,CVISEEGAGMNTEAFF,TGTGTCATCAGTGAGGAGGGGGCGGGGATGAACACTGAAGCTTTCTTT
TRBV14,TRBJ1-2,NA,CASSQAGAQAGYTF,TGTGCCAGCAGCCAAGCGGGGGCGCAGGCTGGCTACACCTTC
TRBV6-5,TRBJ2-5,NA,CASSRDTAQETQYF,TGTGCCAGCAGTAGGGACACGGCCCAAGAGACCCAGTACTTC